This T cell receptor beta chain stems from a study of regulatory dendritic cells for organ transplantation. Germline V CDR1 and CDR2: LNHNV, YYDKDF (reference sequence). Trimming stripped 0 bases from V and 2 bases from J, with 10 bases between. The CDR3 loop spans 15 amino acids. Only in-frame clones appear in the TCRdb table, and some are missing; sequencing was by immunoSEQ multiplex PCR. Of tens of thousands of clones in the sample, roughly 80% were seen once. The sequenced sample consisted of naive CD4+ T cells from blood. The subset here: CD45RA+ naive T cells. The receptor was derived from a human donor in good health. This sequence joins TRBV15 and TRBJ2-5; tentatively, D is TRBD1 (6 bases). The DNA of the CDR3 is TGTGCCACCAGCAGAGATCAGGGGCAACAAGAGACCCAGTACTTC. Protein: CATSRDQGQQETQYF.